A single sample is the source of the 13 T cell receptor beta chains below, sequenced in a study of human T cells and chemical hapten exposure. MiXCR, applied by TCRdb to the RACE reads, yields one record per CDR3 protein. This table holds 95,000 or so distinct CDR3 sequences, about an eighth found once. Time point here: patch test 2, 6 weeks after DPC sensitization. Regarding treatment: therapeutic diphenylcyclopropenone sensitization with weekly scalp DPC. The starting material was whole blood, obtained in connection with sensitization to the hapten diphenylcyclopropenone (DPC). The receptor set was obtained from a woman aged 40 to 55 with alopecia areata. Some clones in this sample may be carry-over from other donors' samples.

The rearrangement links TRBV3-1 to TRBJ2-7; D not resolved. CDR1 and CDR2 from the germline V gene are LGHDT and YNNKEL (reference sequence). V was trimmed by 4 bases and J by 3 bases, leaving 13 bases between them. This CDR3 region has 14 residues. DNA of the CDR3: TGTGCCAGCAGCCTCTCACTATCCATCTACGAGCAGTACTTC. Amino acids: CASSLSLSIYEQYF.

This clonotype was picked up a small number of times. The V gene is TRBV5-4, the J gene TRBJ2-5; possibly TRBD1 or TRBD2 for D (5 bases each). Germline CDR1 SGHNT, CDR2 YYREEE (reference sequence). This CDR3 region has 14 residues. Trimming left V 4 bases short and J 4 bases short, with 14 bases between. CDR3 in amino acids: CASSPVGVTETQYF. The CDR3 region has the DNA TGTGCCAGCAGCCCCGTGGGGGTAACAGAGACCCAGTACTTC.

This clonotype was observed a handful of times. This chain joins TRBV20-1 and TRBJ1-2; D possibly corresponds to TRBD1 (5 bases). Trimming took off 0 bases at V and 6 bases at J, with 14 bases between the two ends. Germline V gene data show CDR1 as DFQATT and CDR2 as SNEGSKA (reference sequence). The CDR3 spans 14 residues. The CDR3 sequence is CSARDPRAIDGYTF. CDR3 sequence (DNA): TGCAGTGCTAGAGATCCCAGGGCGATCGATGGCTACACCTTC.

The rearrangement joins TRBV6-1 to TRBJ1-2; D is possibly TRBD1 (5 bases). CDR3 length: 13 amino acids. Germline V lookup: CDR1 MNHNS, CDR2 SASEGT. With 7 bases removed from V and 4 bases from J, the gap between germline ends came to 13 bases. The CDR3 DNA reads as TGTGCCAGCAACCCCGACAGACTCTATGGCTACACCTTC. This codes for CASNPDRLYGYTF.

This chain links TRBV27 with TRBJ2-1; TRBD2 matches 9 bases. CDR3 length: 14 amino acids. Germline V gene lookup returns CDR1 MNHEY and CDR2 SMNVEV (reference sequence). The V gene end was trimmed by 2 bases and the J gene end by 8 bases; junction bases not matched to a gene: 4. The CDR3 here is CASSLGTSRDEQFF. The CDR3 bases are TGTGCCAGCAGTTTAGGGACTAGCCGAGATGAGCAGTTCTTC.

CDR3 nucleotide sequence: TGTGCCAGCAGCCTCTCCACAGCCGCGGGCTACTACGAGCAGTACTTC. Its translation is CASSLSTAAGYYEQYF. This chain links TRBV7-2 with TRBJ2-7; D might be TRBD2 (5 bases). Germline CDR1 and CDR2: SGHTA and FQGNSA. This CDR3 has 16 amino acids. Trimming cost V 5 bases and J 3 bases, with 20 bases left between them.

This clonotype was seen ten or more times. V is TRBV29-1 and J is TRBJ1-1; tentative D call: TRBD1 (5 bases). Germline loops: CDR1 SQVTM, CDR2 ANQGSEA. V was cut by 1 base and J by 0 bases, with 6 bases left in between. The CDR3 runs 13 residues. The CDR3 coding sequence is TGCAGCGTTGAAGGAGGGGTGAACACTGAAGCTTTCTTT. Its protein product is CSVEGGVNTEAFF.

V usage is TRBV7-9 and J usage is TRBJ1-2; no reliable D call. Germline V CDR1 and CDR2: SEHNR, FQNEAQ (reference sequence). The V gene lost 5 bases and the J gene lost 0 bases, with 10 bases spanning the gap. There are 14 residues in the CDR3. The CDR3 is CASSPEGTNYGYTF. CDR3 nucleotides: TGTGCCAGCAGCCCAGAGGGAACTAACTATGGCTACACCTTC.

V and J are TRBV12-3 or TRBV12-4 and TRBJ1-4, with 11 bases that match TRBD1. There are 16 residues in the CDR3. V shed 6 bases, J shed 3 bases, and the junction held 6 bases outside the gene matches. CDR3 coding DNA: TGTGCCAGCAGCGGACAGGGGGCGAAGGCTAATGAAAAACTGTTTTTT. This gives the protein CASSGQGAKANEKLFF.

The table lists this clonotype with a few counts. The rearrangement joins TRBV27 to TRBJ2-1; TRBD2 matches at 12 bases. V gave up 1 base and J gave up 0 bases; unmatched junction bases: 10. The CDR3 is 20 amino acids. Germline CDR1 MNHEY, CDR2 SMNVEV (reference sequence). In DNA form, the CDR3 reads TGTGCCAGCAGTTTATTTCGGCTAGCGGGAGGGTCAAGCTCCTACAATGAGCAGTTCTTC. This encodes CASSLFRLAGGSSSYNEQFF.

V usage is TRBV29-1 and J usage is TRBJ1-2; D perhaps matches TRBD1 (5 bases). CDR3 length equals 13 residues. The V end lost 6 bases, the J end lost 1 base, and 12 bases lay between the germline ends. CDR1 is SQVTM, CDR2 ANQGSEA, per germline. CDR3 sequence reads: CSVDRGGNYGYTF. The CDR3 DNA is TGCAGCGTCGACCGGGGGGGTAACTATGGCTACACCTTC.

The rearrangement links TRBV18 to TRBJ1-2; D gene ambiguous. Trimming shortened V by 3 bases and J by 5 bases, and 13 bases separated the two germline ends. This CDR3 contains 14 residues. Germline CDR1 reads KGHSH; CDR2 reads LQKENI. The CDR3 here is CASSPREVEYGYTF. The CDR3 coding sequence is TGTGCCAGCTCACCCCGGGAGGTGGAATATGGCTACACCTTC.

This clonotype came up many times. The J gene is TRBJ1-6, the V gene TRBV29-1; 10 bases map to TRBD1. This CDR3 has 14 amino acids. J lost 8 bases, V lost 4 bases, and 5 bases had no gene match. The germline gives CDR1 SQVTM, CDR2 ANQGSEA. For the CDR3, the DNA is TGCAGCGTTGCAGTTGACAGGGGGCATTCACCCCTCCACTTT. The encoded protein is CSVAVDRGHSPLHF.